Described below is a single T cell receptor beta chain sequence and its context. The antigen it recognizes is unknown. No much larger clone exists at a distance of one base, and base qualities are not known. Libraries came from the immunoSEQ multiplex PCR assay. The multiplex PCR relied on a mix of 60 forward primers for TCR Vbeta segments and 13 reverse primers for TCR Jbeta segments. A multiplex PCR assay on genomic DNA amplified the CDR3 region of rearranged TCR beta genes. On the Illumina HiSeq System, the amplified TCR beta libraries were sequenced as 87-base-pair reads. As for how the authors treated the data: A later analysis counted 65 million to 90 million unique TCR beta chains across the 640 or so repertoires, and around 12 million of these chains were shared by at least two donors. A nearest-neighbor algorithm error-corrected the raw reads and collapsed the reads into unique sequences, merging closely related sequences to remove PCR and sequencing errors. CDR3 sequences were aligned to IMGT reference sequences to assign V, D and J gene segments. For a sequence to be retained, at least a six-nucleotide match to both a V gene segment and a J gene segment was required. Rearrangements were called productive when the CDR3 lacked stop codons and stayed in frame with V and J; all others were non-productive. CDR3 was defined according to IMGT convention as the region running from the second conserved V-encoded cysteine to the conserved J-encoded phenylalanine. The earlier analysis of roughly 590 of the donors excluded sequences that lacked an unambiguous match to a single V gene segment. An earlier analysis of a few hundred of the donors classified V segments as functional when productive rearrangements were above 56.7% and as segregating when the standard deviation between donors was above 5%. A statistical classification framework was built to diagnose cytomegalovirus status from the catalog of TCR beta chain sequences. V and J gene assignment, in a later analysis, came from comparing TCR nucleotide sequences with IMGT/GENE-DB human TR gene sequences. The TCRdist pipeline was used in a later analysis to assign CDR3 sequences and most-parsimonious VDJ recombination scenarios. In a later analysis, every TCR beta chain was defined by the combination of its CDR3 amino acid sequence and its V-gene family, and reads without a unique V-gene family were dropped. As a way to deal with suspected cross-contamination and a sequencing artifact, a later analysis dropped 450 to 700 nucleotide sequences that were highly shared and had low generation probability. In a later analysis, a clonal expansion index for each public chain was calculated from normalized within-repertoire ranks of inferred template counts. A later analysis computed generation probabilities with a VDJ recombination model fitted to out-of-frame rearrangements, and checked the results against IGoR. Hypergeometric tests were used in a later analysis to score TCR-TCR, TCR-HLA and TCR-CMV co-occurrence, with a repertoire-size bias correction applied to the TCR pairs. A later analysis estimated false discovery rates by permuting HLA or CMV assignments 20 times. A later analysis grouped co-occurring TCRs with DBSCAN, adding TCRdist sequence similarity when clustering within HLA-allele-positive subsets. For co-occurrence clustering, repertoires with fewer than 30,000 or more than 120,000 public chains were excluded, along with five repertoires with anomalous nucleotide sharing. TCRdb took this table from immuneACCESS and kept in-frame rearrangements with V and J called. Such tables lack part of the clones; where checked against another copy, unresolved V genes explain under half of the gap, and the rest is unexplained. D and trimming come from the DNA, and the V and J calls and clone size come from that table. The sample includes about 84,000 clones, with around 66% observed a single time. About 15% of the sample lies in the top ten.

Its CDR3 holds 14 amino acids, cysteine through phenylalanine. Only the CDR3 portion is preserved as DNA: 42 bases, with reading frame beginning at the first base. V loses 2 bases of germline sequence and J loses 5 bases, and the interval between the two ends is 10 bases. The germline V gene (reference sequence) sets CDR1 to SEHNR and CDR2 to FQNEAQ. The cohort was made up of 500 to 850 healthy bone marrow donors. Cohort members were all nominally healthy when sampled, although unrecorded immune exposures were likely present. The donor was CMV seropositive and belonged to the group of more than 250 seropositive cohort members. Each donor provided a peripheral blood sample, and peripheral blood mononuclear cells were used for TCR beta sequencing. The Qiagen DNeasy Blood Extraction Kit was used to extract genomic DNA from the blood cell samples. The data were obtained in a study of cytomegalovirus exposure and HLA in healthy donors listed by TCRdb under 2017. Context from the whole study: An earlier analysis of roughly 570 of the donors reported approximately 260 Gb of sequence data and 117 million unique TCR beta sequences obtained from 150 million to 200 million T cells. Around 330 gigabases of sequencing data and about 92 million unique TCR sequences made up an early release that covered approximately 650 HLA-typed donors. Of the 398 genotyped donors, about 80% fell in the genetic ancestry cluster associated with self-reported Caucasian donors. The study aimed to test whether signatures of past pathogen exposure could be identified by cataloging public T cell receptors. The T cell repertoires of around 730 subjects were profiled by immunosequencing and related to cytomegalovirus serostatus. A separate validation cohort of over 95 different subjects was used in addition to the roughly 670-subject first cohort. To predict cytomegalovirus infection status, the study combined high-throughput TCR immunosequencing, statistical association of individual TCRs with disease status, and machine learning. In a later analysis, previously published TCR beta repertoires from 600 to 850 donors were re-analyzed and high-resolution HLA genotyping was added so that TCR occurrence patterns could be studied. In the later analysis, no new phenotypic data were used to find candidate immune exposures; instead, reliance was placed on TCR beta sequences and their occurrence across donors. An earlier analysis of about 600 of the donors used high-throughput TCR beta sequencing to judge whether each TCR beta V gene segment behaved as functional or pseudogenic. Donor age, sex, ethnicity and CMV serostatus were compiled alongside the repertoire data. In a later genetic analysis, genome-wide SNP genotypes for about 55% of the roughly 700 donors were used, and that subset was treated as a discovery cohort. Every repertoire in the discovery cohort had been generated on one and the same sequencing platform. HLA typing covered class I and class II loci at four-digit resolution. The number of typed donors differed by locus: about 620-640 for A, B, C, DRB1 and DQB1; 522 for DQA1; fewer than 610 for DPA1; and about 470 for DPB1. Five DR-DQ haplotypes were handled as single units for association and clustering, since linkage in the cohort was strong. Among roughly 400 genotyped donors of the cohort, an average of about 220,000 unique TCR beta nucleotide sequences was sequenced per donor, of which 15% to 20% were non-productive.

General study outcomes and caveats: Presence/absence analyses assumed roughly uniform sequencing depth across donors, an assumption that may not hold. The classifier was reported to diagnose cytomegalovirus status with high specificity and sensitivity in both the original cohort and the validation cohort. For the cohort, immune exposure information was limited to CMV serostatus. Correlated functional status among segregating V segments might be attributable to linkage disequilibrium, but an unknown experimental factor could not be ruled out. A later analysis found that most CMV-associated TCR beta chains appeared HLA-restricted, with HLA associations seemingly driven largely by CMV exposure. In a later genetic analysis, a missense DCLRE1C variant was associated with V-gene and J-gene trimming of TCR beta chains, and the association was replicated in an independent cohort. In vitro tests confirmed that a few of the cytomegalovirus-associated TCR beta chains recognize cytomegalovirus antigens. In a later analysis, HLA-associated TCR beta chains showed more clonal expansion and lower generation probabilities than non-associated chains that were equally common. In an earlier analysis of approximately 590 of the donors, most TCR beta V segments appeared in productive rearrangements about 90% or about 30% of the time, broadly matching IMGT annotations. According to a later analysis, parvovirus B19, influenza, CMV and Epstein-Barr virus appeared linked to several top co-occurrence clusters. Because counts were too low, about 15 rarely observed V segments, including chromosome 9 orphons, were left out of the earlier analysis of 587 of the donors. Because some donors lacked HLA typing at each locus, the association tests relied only on the typed subset. Some IMGT-functional V segments, including TRBV6-2 and TRBV6-3, could not be distinguished by the 87-base-pair reads and were therefore excluded. In a later analysis, TCR association rates were found to vary across HLA loci, with the most associated TCRs seen for DRB1 alleles and the fewest for HLA-C alleles. A later genetic analysis reported fewer N-insertions in productive TCRs among donors in an Asian-associated ancestry cluster than the 666-donor mean. A group of highly shared sequence variants was considered likely to be a technical artifact of the sequencing pipeline. The authors suggested that the approach could potentially be generalized to other disease states and immunological phenotypes. When HLA alleles, especially DR and DQ, strongly co-occurred, TCR associations were difficult to assign to individual alleles. A further reported finding was that TCR beta sequences accurately predicted the HLA-A and HLA-B alleles for most subjects in the first cohort. The study listed over 150 TCR beta chains as associated with cytomegalovirus. In this cohort, only TCR beta chains were sequenced, and detectable features were limited by the absence of alpha or paired-chain data. A later analysis associated 15,000 to 20,000 TCR beta sequences with specific HLA alleles at a false discovery rate of 0.05. Most TCR sequences were observed very rarely across donors, whereas some public TCRs were present in many individuals.

The chain joins TRBV7-9 to TRBJ1-5, with no reliable assignment of the D segment. The sample comprised PBMCs. The sequence was collected from a woman between 40 and 50 years old in good health and CMV-seropositive. CDR3 sequence: CASSLKSEDQPQHF. The nucleotides are TGTGCCAGCAGCTTAAAATCAGAGGATCAGCCCCAGCATTTT.